One T cell receptor (beta chain) is described in this entry. Its antigen is not identified. The germline V gene has CDR1 LNHNV and CDR2 YYDKDF (reference sequence). Trimming at V came to 5 bases and at J to 1 base, leaving 5 bases not matched to a gene. There are 14 residues in the CDR3. Treatment noted: approximately 11-day PBMC culture with coronavirus spike peptide pools or control peptides (ViraFEST assay). These data are taken from a study of vaccination and CD4 T cells after COVID-19. Cultured CD4+ T cell DNA was sequenced using the Oncomine TCR Beta short-read assay. A single record per CDR3 protein comes from TCRdb applying MiXCR to the PCR reads. This sample carries 15,000 to 20,000 distinct CDR3 sequences, roughly 56% of them seen once, and the ten largest clones take about 32%.

The gene calls are TRBV15 and TRBJ2-7; 7 bases match TRBD1. The sequences come from cultured CD4+ T cells from blood, collected after SARS-CoV-2 vaccination. The sequence came from a human donor with COVID-19. For the CDR3, the DNA is TGTGCCACCAGCCCAAACAGGGGTTCCTACGAGCAGTACTTC. The encoded protein is CATSPNRGSYEQYF.